This record concerns one TCR beta chain sequence. Its antigen remains unidentified. TCRdb keeps only in-frame clones here, not all; method: immunoSEQ multiplex PCR. The table lists 90,000 to 110,000 clones, around 90% of them singletons, with over 8% in the top ten. The entry originates in a study of T cell responses to AZD1222 COVID-19 vaccine. Overall study: Second doses at about 4 or about 12 weeks were pooled. Points from the study as a whole: The number of AZD1222 recipients seropositive at baseline was only five to seven. Repertoires were obtained only post-peak T cell response. Reportedly, nearly half the spike-specific TCRs target unmutated variant regions.

The germline CDR1 and CDR2 sequences are SGHVS and FQNEAQ. Trimming shortened V by 1 base and J by 8 bases, and 28 bases separated the two germline ends. This CDR3 comprises 19 residues. The source was peripheral blood, collected on day 0 of AZD1222 vaccination. V gene TRBV7-8 combines with J gene TRBJ2-3, with D tentatively TRBD1 or TRBD2 (5 bases each). The source of this sequence is an adult in good health. The chain's CDR3 is CASSLGRVVGFRRGATQYF. DNA for the CDR3: TGTGCCAGCAGCTTAGGGCGGGTCGTAGGGTTCCGACGTGGGGCTACGCAGTATTTT.